The 31 T cell receptor beta chains in this list originate from one sample, sequenced in a study of T-cell memory formation after mild COVID-19. TCRdb called the 5' RACE reads again in MiXCR, with one record for every CDR3 protein. This sample has hundreds of thousands of distinct CDR3 sequences; around a sixth occur once, and the top ten carry approximately 13%. Sequencing used PBMCs or a T cell subset sorted from them (not recorded which). These receptors were taken from an adult woman who had mild COVID-19 (a few samples of this study predate the infection). Cell type and time point are not known.

The chain carries TRBV24-1 and TRBJ2-1; 8 positions match TRBD1. The CDR3 runs to 16 residues. CDR1 is KGHDR, CDR2 SFDVKD, per germline. The ends lost 0 bases at V and 4 bases at J; junction bases unmatched: 4. CDR3 in amino acids: CATSDLQGALYNEQFF. The CDR3 DNA follows: TGTGCCACCAGTGATTTGCAGGGGGCCCTATACAATGAGCAGTTCTTC.

This clonotype was detected only a few times. The chain employs TRBV4-1 and TRBJ2-5; unclear D gene. Per germline, CDR1 MGHRA and CDR2 YSYEKL. Trimming took off 1 base at V and 2 bases at J, with 8 bases between the two ends. The CDR3 runs 14 residues. This chain's CDR3 is CASSQVTTQETQYF. Here the CDR3 DNA reads TGCGCCAGCAGCCAAGTAACTACGCAAGAGACCCAGTACTTC.

The V call is TRBV5-1, the J call TRBJ1-2, with TRBD1 matching over 7 bases. The CDR3 totals 13 residues. CDR1 and CDR2 from the germline V gene are SGHRS and YFSETQ. Losses at the gene ends were 5 bases for V and 2 bases for J; bases not matched to a gene: 3. The chain's CDR3 is CASRQGTNYGYTF. As DNA, the CDR3 is TGCGCCAGCAGACAGGGGACCAACTATGGCTACACCTTC.

The chain carries TRBV7-9 and TRBJ2-1, with D unresolved. This CDR3 comprises 16 residues. Germline CDR1 reads SEHNR; CDR2 reads FQNEAQ (reference sequence). V gave up 1 base and J gave up 7 bases, with 17 bases separating them. The CDR3 nucleotides are TGTGCCAGCAGCTTAGGAGGAGTAGTAATAAAGAATGAGCAGTTCTTC. Protein product: CASSLGGVVIKNEQFF.

This clonotype came up many times. The rearrangement uses TRBV29-1 and TRBJ2-1; D is unclear. Germline CDR1 reads SQVTM; CDR2 reads ANQGSEA. V lost 2 bases and J 5 bases, leaving 10 bases between the germline ends. CDR3 length: 13 amino acids. The CDR3 loop reads CSVESRQHNEQFF. The CDR3 nucleotides are TGCAGCGTTGAATCCAGGCAACACAATGAGCAGTTCTTC.

About this clonotype: One end of the junction does not line up with germline, which may come from a read error. J is TRBJ2-1 and V is TRBV7-7; D possibly corresponds to TRBD1 (6 bases). The germline V gene has CDR1 SSHAT and CDR2 FNYEAQ (reference sequence). The CDR3 loop spans 15 amino acids. CDR3 DNA: TGTGCTAGCAGCTCAAGGACAGCGGAATACAATGAGCAGTTCTTC. Its protein product is CASSSRTAEYNEQFF.

CDR3 coding DNA: TGCAGTGCTAGAGATAGCGGGGGGGCCCAAGAGACCCAGTACTTC. It encodes CSARDSGGAQETQYF. The V and J genes are TRBV20-1 and TRBJ2-5; 11 bases line up with TRBD2. J was trimmed by 1 base and V by 0 bases; bases with no gene match: 1. Germline loops: CDR1 DFQATT, CDR2 SNEGSKA (reference sequence). This CDR3 spans 15 amino acids.

This chain uses TRBV20-1 with TRBJ2-3; 11 nucleotides align to TRBD2. The CDR3 has 16 residues. The germline gives CDR1 DFQATT, CDR2 SNEGSKA (reference sequence). The V segment lost 2 bases and the J segment 1 base; nucleotides outside the gene matches: 5. CDR3 sequence reads: CSARMRLAGRTDTQYF. DNA of the CDR3: TGCAGTGCTAGAATGCGACTAGCGGGACGCACAGATACGCAGTATTTT.

This clonotype was seen many times. V is TRBV25-1 and J is TRBJ1-1; TRBD1 agrees at 7 bases. Germline CDR1 reads MGHDK; CDR2 reads SYGVNS. The J segment lost 1 base and the V segment lost 4 bases, leaving 3 bases of the junction unmatched. The CDR3 has 14 amino acids. CDR3 sequence: CASSVRQGNTEAFF. CDR3 in DNA: TGTGCCAGCAGTGTGCGACAGGGGAACACTGAAGCTTTCTTT.

This clonotype was seen a few times. The chain has TRBV3-1 and TRBJ1-5; possible D gene TRBD1, 5 bases. The CDR3 length is 13 residues. Deletions cut 1 base from V and 7 bases from J, with 8 bases between. Germline CDR1 reads LGHDT; CDR2 reads YNNKEL (reference sequence). CDR3 protein: CASSQGGDQPQHF. In DNA form, the CDR3 reads TGTGCCAGCAGCCAAGGAGGGGACCAGCCCCAGCATTTT.

In its sample, this clonotype was seen a few times. The gene calls are TRBV20-1 and TRBJ2-3; no definite D call. Germline assignment: CDR1 DFQATT and CDR2 SNEGSKA (reference sequence). This CDR3 comprises 14 residues. V was trimmed by 0 bases and J by 1 base, leaving 8 bases between them. CDR3 sequence: CSARDLAGTDTQYF. Here the CDR3 DNA reads TGCAGTGCTAGAGATCTGGCGGGCACAGATACGCAGTATTTT.

The V and J genes are TRBV27 and TRBJ2-7, with TRBD1 matching over 8 bases. The CDR3 loop spans 18 amino acids. CDR1 is MNHEY, CDR2 SMNVEV, per germline (reference sequence). Unmatched junction bases numbered 20, after V lost 3 bases and J lost 7 bases. The CDR3 DNA follows: TGTGCCAGCAGTTTTTTCCAGGGGGCCCCCCGGTCCCCTCGAGAGCAGTACTTC. It is translated as CASSFFQGAPRSPREQYF.

This chain joins TRBV9 and TRBJ1-6; unclear D gene. This CDR3 has 14 residues. The V gene lost 2 bases and the J gene lost 6 bases, with 9 bases spanning the gap. Germline loops: CDR1 SGDLS, CDR2 YYNGEE. CDR3 nucleotide sequence: TGTGCCAGCAGCGTCGAAGGGAGTAATTCACCCCTCCACTTT. This codes for CASSVEGSNSPLHF.

The chain combines TRBV6-2 or TRBV6-3 with TRBJ1-5; TRBD1 might be the D (5 bases). The V end was cut by 2 bases, the J end by 9 bases, with 14 bases between. The germline V gene encodes CDR1 MNHEY and CDR2 SVGEGT. The CDR3 has 14 residues. The chain's CDR3 is CASSYGRALGPQHF. The CDR3 bases are TGTGCCAGCAGTTACGGCAGGGCTCTTGGGCCCCAGCATTTT.

This chain uses TRBV6-6 with TRBJ2-7; D gene ambiguous. The V and J ends lost 6 bases and 7 bases respectively, with 10 bases between them. Germline CDR1 reads MNHNY; CDR2 reads SVGAGI (reference sequence). CDR3 length equals 11 residues. CDR3 sequence reads: CASSQEGEQYF. CDR3 sequence (DNA): TGTGCCAGCAGCCAAGAAGGGGAGCAGTACTTC.

This clonotype was counted ten times or more. The CDR3 sequence is CASSYRDLSYEQYF. The CDR3 DNA sequence: TGTGCCAGCAGCTACCGGGACTTGTCCTACGAGCAGTACTTC. The chain is built from TRBV7-8 and TRBJ2-7; the D gene is possibly TRBD2 (6 bases). With 4 bases removed from V and 1 base from J, the gap between germline ends came to 11 bases. Germline values: CDR1 SGHVS, CDR2 FQNEAQ. The CDR3 is 14 amino acids.

V gene TRBV10-3 combines with J gene TRBJ1-5; D is ambiguous. The ends were cut back, 10 bases at V and 1 base at J, with 8 bases in the middle. The germline V gene has CDR1 ENHRY and CDR2 SYGVKD. The CDR3 spans 12 residues. The DNA of the CDR3 is TGTGCCACCTCTAACAGCAATCAGCCCCAGCATTTT. Protein: CATSNSNQPQHF.

V gene TRBV13 combines with J gene TRBJ2-7; no firm D call. V lost 3 bases, J lost 0 bases, and 15 bases lay in between. The CDR3 is made up of 16 amino acids. Per the germline V gene, CDR1 is PRHDT and CDR2 is FYEKMQ (reference sequence). The CDR3 loop is CASSFIGERNSYEQYF. CDR3 nucleotide sequence: TGTGCCAGCAGCTTTATAGGAGAGCGAAACTCCTACGAGCAGTACTTC.

V gene TRBV7-2 combines with J gene TRBJ2-5, with a weak D call TRBD2 (6 bases). Germline V gene lookup returns CDR1 SGHTA and CDR2 FQGNSA. The CDR3 is 16 amino acids. Trimming took 2 bases from V and 0 from J, leaving 13 bases between them. CDR3 sequence: CASSLLVLANQETQYF. CDR3 DNA sequence: TGTGCCAGCAGCTTATTGGTACTAGCCAACCAAGAGACCCAGTACTTC.

The chain is built from TRBV9 and TRBJ2-1; maybe TRBD2 (7 bases). Germline V gives CDR1 SGDLS, CDR2 YYNGEE. This CDR3 region has 14 residues. Trimming removed 0 bases at V and 7 bases at J, with 11 bases between. The CDR3 spells CASSVDRGANEQFF. CDR3 DNA sequence: TGTGCCAGCAGCGTAGATCGGGGGGCTAATGAGCAGTTCTTC.

The rearrangement uses TRBV13 and TRBJ1-2; no clear D gene. The CDR3 covers 11 residues. CDR1 and CDR2 (germline): PRHDT, FYEKMQ (reference sequence). V lost 2 bases and J lost 7, with 5 bases in between. Written as DNA, the CDR3 is TGTGCCAGCAGCTTATACGGTGGCTACACCTTC. Translated, it gives CASSLYGGYTF.

This clonotype was seen more than once but under ten times. The chain is built from TRBV12-3 or TRBV12-4 and TRBJ2-7, with D unclear. V lost 2 bases to trimming and J lost 0 bases, with 8 bases between them. This CDR3 contains 14 residues. The CDR3 DNA follows: TGTGCCAGCAGTTTATCGGTAATCTCCTACGAGCAGTACTTC. Its translation is CASSLSVISYEQYF.

The chain employs TRBV29-1 and TRBJ2-1; the D is unclear. Trimming cost V 4 bases and J 2 bases, with 9 bases left between them. The CDR3 has 13 residues. Germline-derived CDR1 and CDR2 are SQVTM and ANQGSEA. CDR3 bases: TGCAGCGTTGGCCATGGGGCCTACAATGAGCAGTTCTTC. This translates into CSVGHGAYNEQFF.

This clonotype was seen repeatedly, ten times or more. Compared with germline, one end of the junction differs, possibly owing to a read error. The chain joins TRBV11-3 to TRBJ2-2; D is perhaps TRBD1 (5 bases). Looked up from germline, CDR1 is SGHNT and CDR2 is YENEEA. The CDR3 runs to 15 residues. CDR3 protein: CASSPQGTKTGELFF. The CDR3 nucleotides are TGTGCCAGCAGCCCCCAGGGTACGAAAACCGGGGAGCTGTTTTTT.

The V call is TRBV7-6, the J call TRBJ2-1; perhaps TRBD2 as D (6 bases). Germline V gives CDR1 SGHVS, CDR2 FNYEAQ. Trimming cost V 5 bases and J 4 bases, with 12 bases left between them. This CDR3 spans 14 amino acids. The CDR3 loop is CASSLTEGYNEQFF. In DNA form, the CDR3 reads TGTGCCAGCAGCCTAACGGAGGGATACAATGAGCAGTTCTTC.

This clonotype was found a few times. V gene TRBV9 combines with J gene TRBJ2-5, with D unclear. CDR1 and CDR2 from the germline V gene are SGDLS and YYNGEE. V shed 0 bases and J shed 1 base, with 10 bases lying between them. The CDR3 covers 15 residues. CDR3 amino acids: CASSVGSALQETQYF. In nucleotides, the CDR3 is TGTGCCAGCAGCGTAGGATCTGCGCTCCAAGAGACCCAGTACTTC.

The chain combines TRBV19 with TRBJ2-5; D may be TRBD2 (6 bases). CDR3 length: 15 amino acids. In germline, CDR1 is LNHDA, CDR2 SQIVND (reference sequence). V was pared by 6 bases and J by 1 base, with 15 bases between. The CDR3 is CASRNSGGAQETQYF. The CDR3 DNA sequence: TGTGCCAGTAGGAATAGCGGAGGGGCCCAAGAGACCCAGTACTTC.

This sequence joins TRBV12-3 or TRBV12-4 and TRBJ1-2; D is uncertain. This CDR3 has 8 residues. Trimming shortened V by 10 bases and J by 6 bases, and 3 bases separated the two germline ends. The CDR3 DNA sequence: TGTGCCACCCATGGCTACACCTTC. It codes for CATHGYTF.

The chain is built from TRBV12-3 or TRBV12-4 and TRBJ1-2; 11 bases are shared with TRBD1. V dropped 6 bases and J dropped 0; count of bases not matched to a gene: 18. The CDR3 runs to 20 residues. The CDR3 coding sequence is TGTGCCAGCAGCACGCGTCGGACAGGGGGCAGAATAGGAACTAACTATGGCTACACCTTC. It yields the protein CASSTRRTGGRIGTNYGYTF.

V usage is TRBV5-4 and J usage is TRBJ2-1; D gene ambiguous. Trimming took 0 bases from V and 0 from J, leaving 10 bases between them. The CDR3 has 16 amino acids. From germline, CDR1 is SGHNT and CDR2 YYREEE (reference sequence). In DNA, the CDR3 is TGTGCCAGCAGCTTGGCTGGGGTGAGCTCCTACAATGAGCAGTTCTTC. Its protein product is CASSLAGVSSYNEQFF.

The chain is built from TRBV20-1 and TRBJ1-2, with no clear D. The V end lost 4 bases, the J end lost 6 bases, and 15 bases lay between the germline ends. This CDR3 comprises 13 residues. CDR1 is DFQATT and CDR2 is SNEGSKA in the germline V gene (reference sequence). Here the CDR3 DNA reads TGCAGTGCTATCGGACCTTTAGATGATGGCTACACCTTC. Translating it yields CSAIGPLDDGYTF.